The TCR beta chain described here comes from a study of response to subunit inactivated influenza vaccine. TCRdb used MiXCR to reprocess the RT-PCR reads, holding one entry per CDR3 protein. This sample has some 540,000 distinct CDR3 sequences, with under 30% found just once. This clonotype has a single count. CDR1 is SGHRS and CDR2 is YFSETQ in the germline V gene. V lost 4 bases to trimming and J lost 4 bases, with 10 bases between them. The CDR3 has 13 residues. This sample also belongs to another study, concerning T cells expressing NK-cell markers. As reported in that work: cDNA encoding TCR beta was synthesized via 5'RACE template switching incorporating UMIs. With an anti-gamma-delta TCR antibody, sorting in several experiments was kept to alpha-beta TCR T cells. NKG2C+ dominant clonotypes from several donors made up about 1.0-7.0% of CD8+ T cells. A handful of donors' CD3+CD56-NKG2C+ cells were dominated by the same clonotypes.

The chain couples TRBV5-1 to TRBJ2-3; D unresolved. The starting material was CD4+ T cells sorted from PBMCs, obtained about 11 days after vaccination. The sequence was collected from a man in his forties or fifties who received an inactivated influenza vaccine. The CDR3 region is CASSAGSADTQYF. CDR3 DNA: TGCGCCAGCAGCGCAGGATCGGCAGATACGCAGTATTTT.